This TCR beta chain was sequenced for a study of T cells in Graves' hyperthyroidism and ophthalmopathy. Germline V gene sequence: CDR1 LGHDT, CDR2 YNNKEL (reference sequence). The length of the CDR3 is 14 residues. V was pared by 1 base and J by 2 bases, with 9 bases between. Amplified TCR beta CDR3 regions came from RNA transcripts. First-round RT-PCR with HTBI primers amplified the TCR CDR3 region. TCRdb re-analysed the multiplex PCR reads in MiXCR, keeping a single row per CDR3 protein. Seen here are approximately 400,000 distinct CDR3 sequences, 15% observed once, and the top ten hold about 31%. This clonotype has more than one count but fewer than ten.

The source of this sequence is a woman between 25 and 40 years old with Graves' hyperthyroidism. What was sequenced was blood. The rearrangement links TRBV3-1 to TRBJ2-7; tentative D call: TRBD1 (5 bases). The CDR3 sequence: CASSQVDSTYEQYF. The CDR3 bases are TGTGCCAGCAGCCAAGTTGACAGTACCTACGAGCAGTACTTC.